A single T cell receptor (beta chain) is shown here with its context. These data belong to a study of blood T cell repertoires in COVID-19. Study in general: Acute and convalescent COVID-19 specimens originated in the United States, Italy and Spain. PBMCs, B-cell-depleted T cells, or T cells provided the cDNA or gDNA that made up the material.

The CDR3 length is 14 residues. From germline, CDR1 is SGHTA and CDR2 FQGTGA. After removal of 4 bases from V and 8 bases from J, the junction contained 6 bases not matched to a gene. As originally analysed: Estimates of nucleated cell counts were drawn from the amplification of reference gene primers. Here immunoSEQ multiplex PCR was the method, and the copy in TCRdb shows in-frame clones only, minus some. D and trimming come from the DNA, and the V and J calls and clone size come from that table. The top ten hold just over 9% of the sample, which has around 16,000 clones, about 86% seen once. The chain employs TRBV7-3 and TRBJ2-1, with 9 bases matching TRBD1. Sequenced: peripheral blood. This receptor was identified in a human donor in a cohort sampled during active COVID-19. CDR3 sequence reads: CASSSGTGSHEQFF. The CDR3 nucleotides read TGTGCCAGCAGCTCCGGGACAGGGTCCCATGAGCAGTTCTTC.